A single TCR beta chain is shown here with its context. Some clones are missing from TCRdb's copy, which holds only in-frame ones; the method was immunoSEQ multiplex PCR. The table lists some 350,000 clones, around 90% of them singletons. The source of the sample is a study of blood T cell repertoires in COVID-19. This CDR3 is built from 12 residues. CDR1 and CDR2 from the germline V gene are SQVTM and ANQGSEA. V lost 7 bases, J lost 2 bases, and 3 bases stayed unmatched. This chain joins TRBV29-1 and TRBJ1-2; 8 nucleotides line up with TRBD1. The TCR was taken from a human donor in a cohort sampled during active COVID-19. The sample was peripheral blood. Written as DNA, the CDR3 is TGCAGCGCCAGACAGGGGAACTATGGCTACACCTTC. Its protein is CSARQGNYGYTF.